The clone carrying this T cell receptor beta chain was seen repeatedly, ten times or more. Its specificity is not known. Sequencing libraries made from TCR beta cDNA carried unique molecular identifiers. Each CDR3 protein gets one entry after TCRdb re-called the PCR reads with MiXCR. Of about 260,000 distinct CDR3 sequences detected, roughly a third appear once; the ten largest clones hold around 4.8%. These data belong to a study of post-analysis software for immune sequencing data. General study points: Higher frequency in patients than in controls was seen for five TRBV segments, with TRBV5-6, TRBV5-1 and TRBV20-1 among them.

J lost 4 bases, V lost 6 bases, and 3 bases had no gene match. This CDR3 spans 13 amino acids. Sequenced input: blood. The sequence came from a girl under 18 with multiple sclerosis. V is TRBV12-3 or TRBV12-4 and J is TRBJ2-4; 7 bases line up with TRBD1. The DNA of the CDR3 is TGTGCCAGCAGATTGGGACAGAAAAACATTCAGTACTTC. Translation gives CASRLGQKNIQYF.